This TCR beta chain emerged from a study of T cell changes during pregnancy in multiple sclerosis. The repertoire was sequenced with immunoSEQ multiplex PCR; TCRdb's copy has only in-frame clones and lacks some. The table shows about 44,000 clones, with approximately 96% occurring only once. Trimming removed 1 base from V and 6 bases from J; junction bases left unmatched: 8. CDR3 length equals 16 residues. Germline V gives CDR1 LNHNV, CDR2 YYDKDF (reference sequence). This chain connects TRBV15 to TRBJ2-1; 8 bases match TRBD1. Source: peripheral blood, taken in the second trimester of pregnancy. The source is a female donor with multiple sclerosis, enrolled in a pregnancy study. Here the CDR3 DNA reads TGTGCCACCAGCAGAGTAACAGGGGGGCTACGCAATGAGCAGTTCTTC. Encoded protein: CATSRVTGGLRNEQFF.